These 18 T cell receptor beta chains were sequenced from one sample in a study of identical twins. One entry per CDR3 protein results from TCRdb running MiXCR on the 5' RACE reads. The repertoire holds 640,000 or so distinct CDR3 sequences, with roughly 6% as singletons. Material for sequencing was naive T cells sorted from blood. These receptor sequences come from a man aged 18 to 30 in good health.

The chain uses TRBV27 and TRBJ2-3, with D perhaps TRBD1 or TRBD2 (5 bases each). Trimming shortened V by 3 bases and J by 2 bases, and 12 bases separated the two germline ends. The CDR3 spans 15 residues. CDR1 and CDR2 from the germline V gene are MNHEY and SMNVEV (reference sequence). Written as DNA, the CDR3 is TGTGCCAGCAGTTTGTGGGGGACCATCACAGATACGCAGTATTTT. Translating gives CASSLWGTITDTQYF.

The table lists this clonotype with a few counts. The chain employs TRBV7-2 and TRBJ2-2; D gene uncertain. Trimming stripped 5 bases from V and 2 bases from J, with 9 bases between. The germline gives CDR1 SGHTA, CDR2 FQGNSA. The CDR3 has 14 residues. CDR3: CASSAAINTGELFF. The CDR3 DNA reads TGTGCCAGCAGCGCGGCTATCAACACCGGGGAGCTGTTTTTT.

This clonotype was seen ten or more times. The chain has TRBV7-2 and TRBJ2-1, with D unresolved. This CDR3 has 13 amino acids. Germline CDR1 SGHTA, CDR2 FQGNSA. V was clipped by 1 base and J by 10 bases, with 11 bases between them. CDR3 in DNA: TGTGCCAGCAGCTTAGGGAGCGCCAGCGAGCAGTTCTTC. Its protein is CASSLGSASEQFF.

The table lists this clonotype with a few counts. V usage is TRBV4-3 and J usage is TRBJ2-1; 15 nucleotides agree with TRBD2. V gave up 3 bases and J gave up 10 bases; unmatched junction bases: 4. The germline V gene has CDR1 LGHNA and CDR2 YSLEER. The CDR3 consists of 15 residues. The chain's CDR3 is CASSHGLAGGFEQFF. The CDR3, as DNA: TGCGCCAGCAGCCACGGACTAGCGGGAGGGTTCGAGCAGTTCTTC.

This clonotype has at least ten counts. This chain links TRBV21-1 with TRBJ1-6; TRBD1, the table's D call, was not compared with the DNA. TRBV21-1 is a pseudogene segment. The CDR3 contains 16 residues. CDR3: CASSLGGRGTNSPLHF. Written as DNA, the CDR3 is TGTGCCAGCAGCTTAGGGGGCAGGGGGACAAATTCACCCCTCCACTTT.

This clonotype was counted a few times. The chain couples TRBV5-1 to TRBJ2-1; perhaps D is TRBD1 or TRBD2 (5 bases each). Germline assignment: CDR1 SGHRS and CDR2 YFSETQ. There are 13 residues in the CDR3. V lost 0 bases, J lost 16 bases, and 17 bases lay in between. The CDR3 sequence: CASSLGGPMADFF. In DNA form, the CDR3 reads TGCGCCAGCAGCTTGGGGGGACCCATGGCCGACTTCTTC.

The chain couples TRBV5-1 to TRBJ2-1; perhaps D is TRBD1 or TRBD2 (5 bases each). Germline CDR1 SGHRS, CDR2 YFSETQ. The ends were cut back, 4 bases at V and 7 bases at J, with 15 bases in the middle. The CDR3 consists of 14 residues. CDR3 nucleotide sequence: TGCGCCAGCAGCCAGCCCGGGGACGGTAATGAGCAGTTCTTC. Amino acid sequence: CASSQPGDGNEQFF.

This chain connects TRBV7-9 to TRBJ1-4, with D possibly TRBD1 on 5 matching bases. Germline V gives CDR1 SEHNR, CDR2 FQNEAQ (reference sequence). Trimming removed 5 bases at V and 0 bases at J, with 13 bases between. This CDR3 is 16 amino acids long. The CDR3 protein is CASSPTLGATNEKLFF. CDR3 in DNA: TGTGCCAGCAGCCCCACCCTAGGGGCAACTAATGAAAAACTGTTTTTT.

The V call is TRBV6-1, the J call TRBJ1-3; TRBD1 aligns across 7 bases. The CDR3 is 16 amino acids. The V and J ends lost 6 bases and 4 bases, in that order; junction bases with no gene match: 12. Germline CDR1 is MNHNS and CDR2 is SASEGT. CDR3 nucleotides: TGTGCCAGCAGCCGGGATAGAACAGGGGCAGGAAACACCATATATTTT. This gives the protein CASSRDRTGAGNTIYF.

The V call is TRBV6-5, the J call TRBJ2-3, with 7 bases matching TRBD1. The CDR3 runs to 14 residues. Germline values: CDR1 MNHEY, CDR2 SVGAGI. V lost 2 bases to trimming and J lost 4 bases; unmatched junction nucleotides: 3. CDR3 sequence reads: CASSYGTVADTQYF. The CDR3, as DNA: TGTGCCAGCAGTTACGGGACAGTCGCAGATACGCAGTATTTT.

This clonotype was counted a few times. J is TRBJ1-2 and V is TRBV6-1; D unclear. The CDR3 length is 12 residues. Per the germline V gene, CDR1 is MNHNS and CDR2 is SASEGT. Trimming removed 8 bases at V and 7 bases at J, with 14 bases between. The CDR3 sequence: CASGGELRGYTF. In nucleotides, the CDR3 is TGTGCCAGCGGCGGAGAACTGCGTGGCTACACCTTC.

The chain links TRBV27 to TRBJ1-1; D not resolved. CDR1 is MNHEY and CDR2 is SMNVEV in the germline V gene (reference sequence). CDR3 size: 14 residues. V was pared by 2 bases and J by 3 bases, with 10 bases between. CDR3 in amino acids: CASSLARRHTEAFF. The CDR3 region has the DNA TGTGCCAGCAGTTTAGCTCGAAGGCACACTGAAGCTTTCTTT.

This clonotype has a count of ten or more. This chain connects TRBV20-1 to TRBJ1-1, with TRBD1 matching over 7 bases. This CDR3 is built from 12 residues. V lost 5 bases, J lost 7 bases, and 7 bases stayed unmatched. Germline lookup yields CDR1 DFQATT and CDR2 SNEGSKA (reference sequence). CDR3 in amino acids: CSAEQGRDEAFF. The CDR3 coding sequence is TGCAGTGCTGAACAGGGGAGGGATGAAGCTTTCTTT.

This clonotype was counted many times. This chain connects TRBV5-1 to TRBJ1-1; D gene ambiguous. V lost 0 bases and J lost 7, with 10 bases in between. This CDR3 contains 13 residues. Germline V gives CDR1 SGHRS, CDR2 YFSETQ. CDR3 DNA: TGCGCCAGCAGCTTGGGACAAGAACTTGAAGCTTTCTTT. Protein sequence: CASSLGQELEAFF.

This clonotype was detected ten times or more. In DNA, the CDR3 is TGTGCCAGCAGTTACCTGGGGGCGACTAGCGGGAGTTCCTACGAGCAGTACTTC. Its translation: CASSYLGATSGSSYEQYF. The chain joins TRBV6-5 to TRBJ2-7; 12 bases match TRBD2. With V trimmed by 2 bases and J by 1 base, 9 bases remained unmatched. Germline V gene lookup returns CDR1 MNHEY and CDR2 SVGAGI. The CDR3 contains 18 residues.

Many counts were recorded for this clonotype. The chain carries TRBV20-1 and TRBJ1-6, with 8 bases matching TRBD1. The CDR3 totals 16 residues. CDR1 DFQATT and CDR2 SNEGSKA come from the germline V gene (reference sequence). V lost 0 bases and J lost 5; bases outside the gene matches: 6. CDR3 residues: CSARDYRGFNNSPLHF. CDR3 DNA sequence: TGCAGTGCTAGAGATTACAGGGGGTTCAATAATTCACCCCTCCACTTT.

This clonotype was observed many times. The chain links TRBV5-1 to TRBJ2-2; TRBD2 matches 8 bases. Germline assignment: CDR1 SGHRS and CDR2 YFSETQ. V shed 4 bases, J shed 0 bases, and the junction held 5 bases outside the gene matches. The CDR3 extends over 16 amino acids. The CDR3 DNA follows: TGCGCCAGCAGCCCCGTAGCGGGAACGAACACCGGGGAGCTGTTTTTT. Its protein product is CASSPVAGTNTGELFF. Together with reference TRBV5-1 and TRBJ2-2, the CDR3 gives the full variable domain: KAGVTQTPRYLIKTRGQQVTLSCSPISGHRSVSWYQQTPGQGLQFLFEYFSETQRNKGNFPGRFSGRQFSNSRSEMNVSTLELGDSALYLCASSPVAGTNTGELFFGEGSRLTVL.

This clonotype was detected only a few times. The chain couples TRBV7-2 to TRBJ2-2; no clear D. V was cut by 5 bases and J by 1 base, with 8 bases left in between. The CDR3 sequence is 14 residues long. Germline V lookup: CDR1 SGHTA, CDR2 FQGNSA. CDR3 in amino acids: CASSHAQNTGELFF. For the CDR3, the DNA is TGTGCCAGCAGCCACGCCCAGAACACCGGGGAGCTGTTTTTT. The full variable domain, in which reference TRBV7-2 and TRBJ2-2 provide the parts outside the CDR3, is GAGVSQSPSNKVTEKGKDVELRCDPISGHTALYWYRQSLGQGLEFLIYFQGNSAPDKSGLPSDRFSAERTGGSVSTLTIQRTQQEDSAVYLCASSHAQNTGELFFGEGSRLTVL.